The source of this T cell receptor (beta chain) is a study of T-cell reconstitution after alpha-beta-depleted transplantation in children (dated by TCRdb to 2016 to 2017). For the wider study: The study quantitatively tracked T-cell immune reconstitution after TCRalphabeta/CD19-depleted allogeneic hematopoietic cell transplantation in children using TCR repertoire profiling.

The library was generated by PCR. Sequencing took place on an Illumina HiSeq 2500. To normalize quantification of the TCRbeta repertoire, the TCR libraries were built with molecular barcoding that relied on unique molecular identifiers. The public reads were reprocessed in TCRdb via fastp at Q25 and MiXCR, keeping in-frame beta chains. Rows merge per CDR3 protein into single entries with the most common DNA and genes. This sample has around 380,000 distinct CDR3 sequences in its table, and approximately 11% of those were observed once. 4.5% to 6.5% of the sample goes to the ten largest clones. From the germline V gene, CDR1 is SGDLS and CDR2 is YYNGEE. Here V drops 1 base and J drops 12 bases, and the junction holds 13 bases not matched to any gene. From its cysteine to its phenylalanine, the CDR3 spans 16 amino acids. Of the read, only the CDR3 DNA is kept; its 48 bases are in frame from base 1. On this clonotype: The clone's antigen remains unknown. Base qualities are missing; no much larger clone stands one base away.

Sequences were derived from PBMCs from the stem cell graft donor, sampled from the stem cell graft. The chain uses TRBV9 and TRBJ2-1; 10 bases in between match TRBD2. The source is a human donor who donated a stem cell graft to a child with acute myeloid leukemia. At the DNA level, the sequence is TGTGCCAGCAGCGTAACTTTAGCGGGGGGTCAAGAGGGGCAGTTCTTC. This is translated as CASSVTLAGGQEGQFF.